This TCR beta chain stems from a study of T cell changes during pregnancy in multiple sclerosis. The CDR3 covers 16 residues. Per the germline V gene, CDR1 is SGHNT and CDR2 is YENEEA. V shed 1 base and J 3 bases; nucleotides not matched to a gene: 8. Generated by immunoSEQ multiplex PCR, the TCRdb table keeps only in-frame clones and is missing some. Among tens of thousands of clones listed, around 89% were seen once. The sequence was collected from a female donor in good health, enrolled as a control in a pregnancy study. Sequences were derived from CD4+ T cells from peripheral blood mononuclear cells, sampled in the first trimester of pregnancy. This chain connects TRBV11-3 to TRBJ2-7, with TRBD2 matching over 8 bases. The CDR3 region is CASSLGFAGGNYEQYF. CDR3 in DNA: TGTGCCAGCAGCTTAGGATTTGCGGGGGGAAACTACGAGCAGTACTTC.